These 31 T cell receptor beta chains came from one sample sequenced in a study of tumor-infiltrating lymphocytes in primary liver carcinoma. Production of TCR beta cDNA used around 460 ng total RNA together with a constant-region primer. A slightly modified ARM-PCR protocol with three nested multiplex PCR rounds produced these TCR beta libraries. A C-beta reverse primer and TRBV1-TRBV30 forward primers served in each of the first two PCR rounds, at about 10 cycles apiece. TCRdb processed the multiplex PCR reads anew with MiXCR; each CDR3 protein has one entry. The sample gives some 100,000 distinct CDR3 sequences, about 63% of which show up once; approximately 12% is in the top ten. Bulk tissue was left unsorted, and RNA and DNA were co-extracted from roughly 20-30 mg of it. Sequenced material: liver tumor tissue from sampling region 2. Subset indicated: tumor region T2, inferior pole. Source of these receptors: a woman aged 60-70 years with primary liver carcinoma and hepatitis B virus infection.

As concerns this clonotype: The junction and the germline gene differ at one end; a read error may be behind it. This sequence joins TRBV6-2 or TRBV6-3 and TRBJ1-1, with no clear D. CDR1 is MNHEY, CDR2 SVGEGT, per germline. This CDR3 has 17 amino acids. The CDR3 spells CASSCPRTLNSNTDALF. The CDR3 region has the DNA TGTGCCAGCAGTTGCCCGAGGACCCTCAACTCCAACACTGATGCTCTCTTT.

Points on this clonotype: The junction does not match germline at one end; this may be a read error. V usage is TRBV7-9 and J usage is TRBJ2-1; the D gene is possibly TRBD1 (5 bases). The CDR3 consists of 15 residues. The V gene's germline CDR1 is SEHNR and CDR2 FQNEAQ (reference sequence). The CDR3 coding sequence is TGTCCCAGCAGCTTAGGGGTTACCTCCTACAATGAGCAGTTCTTC. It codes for CPSSLGVTSYNEQFF.

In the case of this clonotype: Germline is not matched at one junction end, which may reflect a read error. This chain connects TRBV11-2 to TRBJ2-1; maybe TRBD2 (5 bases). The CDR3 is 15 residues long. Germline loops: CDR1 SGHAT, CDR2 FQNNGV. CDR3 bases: TGTGACAGCAGCTCTCCGGGATTATGGGACAATGAGCAGTTCTTC. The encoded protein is CDSSSPGLWDNEQFF. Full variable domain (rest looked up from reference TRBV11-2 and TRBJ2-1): EAGVAQSPRYKIIEKRQSVAFWCNPISGHATLYWYQQILGQGPKLLIQFQNNGVVDDSQLPKDRFSAERLKGVDSTLKIQPAKLEDSAVYLCDSSSPGLWDNEQFFGPGTRLTVL.

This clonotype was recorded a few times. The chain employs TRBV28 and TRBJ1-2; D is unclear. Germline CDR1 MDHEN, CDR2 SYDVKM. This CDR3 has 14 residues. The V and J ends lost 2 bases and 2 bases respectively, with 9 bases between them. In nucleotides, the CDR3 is TGTGCCAGCAGTTTAGGTCTAGGGAACTATGGCTACACCTTC. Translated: CASSLGLGNYGYTF.

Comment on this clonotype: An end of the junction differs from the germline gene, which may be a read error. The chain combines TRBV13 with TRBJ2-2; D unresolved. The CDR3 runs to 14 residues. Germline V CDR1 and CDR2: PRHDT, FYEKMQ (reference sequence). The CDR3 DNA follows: TGTACCAGCAGCATGACATGGAACACCGGGGAGCTGTTTTTT. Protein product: CTSSMTWNTGELFF.

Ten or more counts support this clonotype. CDR3 coding DNA: TGCGCCAGCAGTGGGCTCCCGGGACAGGGGTTCAACGAGCAGTACTTC. Its protein is CASSGLPGQGFNEQYF. J is TRBJ2-7 and V is TRBV10-2, with 10 bases that match TRBD1. Trimming at V came to 4 bases and at J to 5 bases, leaving 11 bases not matched to a gene. Germline CDR1 WSHSY, CDR2 SAAADI. The CDR3 loop spans 16 amino acids.

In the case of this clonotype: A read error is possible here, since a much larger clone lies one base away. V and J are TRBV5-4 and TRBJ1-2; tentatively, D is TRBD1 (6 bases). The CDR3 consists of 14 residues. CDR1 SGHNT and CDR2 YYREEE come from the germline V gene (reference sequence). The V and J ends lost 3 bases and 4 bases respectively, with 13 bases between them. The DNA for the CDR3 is TGTGCCAGCAGCTCGCTGACAGGACGCTATGGCTACACCTTC. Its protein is CASSSLTGRYGYTF.

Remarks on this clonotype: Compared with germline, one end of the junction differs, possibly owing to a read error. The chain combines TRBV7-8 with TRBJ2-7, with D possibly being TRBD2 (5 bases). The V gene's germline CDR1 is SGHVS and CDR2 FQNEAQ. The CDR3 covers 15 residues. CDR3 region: CASSLELVGYNEPYF. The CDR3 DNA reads TGTGCCAGCAGCTTAGAACTAGTGGGGTACAACGAGCCGTACTTC. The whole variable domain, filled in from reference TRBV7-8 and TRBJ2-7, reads GAGVSQSPRYKVAKRGQDVALRCDPISGHVSLFWYQQALGQGPEFLTYFQNEAQLDKSGLPSDRFFAERPEGSVSTLKIQRTQQEDSAVYLCASSLELVGYNEPYFGPGTRLTVT.

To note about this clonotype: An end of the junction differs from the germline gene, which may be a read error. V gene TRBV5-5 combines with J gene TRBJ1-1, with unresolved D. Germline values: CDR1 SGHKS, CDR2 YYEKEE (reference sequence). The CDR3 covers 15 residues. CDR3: CASRHEDCTNAEAFF. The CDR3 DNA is TGTGCCAGCAGACACGAGGACTGCACGAACGCTGAAGCTTTCTTT.

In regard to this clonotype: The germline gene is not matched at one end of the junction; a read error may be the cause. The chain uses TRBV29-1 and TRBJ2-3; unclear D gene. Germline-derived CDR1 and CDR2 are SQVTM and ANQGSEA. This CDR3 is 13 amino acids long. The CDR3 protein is CSAEITSTDTQYF. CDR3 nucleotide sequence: TGCAGCGCCGAAATCACGAGCACGGATACGCAGTATTTT.

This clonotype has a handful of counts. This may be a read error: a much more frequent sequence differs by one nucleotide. The CDR3 sequence: CASSHGGRARQHF. CDR3 bases: TGTGCCAGCAGCCACGGCGGCAGGGCCCGGCAGCATTTT. The chain uses TRBV14 and TRBJ1-5, with a tentative D call TRBD1 (5 bases). The V end was cut by 3 bases, the J end by 13 bases, with 16 bases between. CDR3 length equals 13 residues. Germline V gene lookup returns CDR1 SGHDN and CDR2 FVKESK.

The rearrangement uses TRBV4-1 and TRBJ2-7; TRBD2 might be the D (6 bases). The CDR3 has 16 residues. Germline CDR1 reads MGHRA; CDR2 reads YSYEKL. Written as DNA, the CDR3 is TGCACTAGCAGCCAAGATACGGAGAAAAGACTTTACGAGCAGTACTTC. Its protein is CTSSQDTEKRLYEQYF.

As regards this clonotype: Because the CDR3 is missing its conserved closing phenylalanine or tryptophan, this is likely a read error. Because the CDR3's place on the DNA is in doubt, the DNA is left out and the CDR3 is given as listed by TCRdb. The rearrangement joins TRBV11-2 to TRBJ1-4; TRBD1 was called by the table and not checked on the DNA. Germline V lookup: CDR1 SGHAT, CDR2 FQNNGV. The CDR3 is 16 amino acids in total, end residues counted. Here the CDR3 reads CASSLAPTGGSEKRFL.

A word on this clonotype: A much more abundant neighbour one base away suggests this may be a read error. The CDR3 reads CASSLRVGAHFF. The CDR3 region has the DNA TGTGCCAGCAGCTTAAGGGTGGGAGCGCATTTCTTT. This chain uses TRBV5-6 with TRBJ1-1; D is unresolved. Between the trimmed V and J ends, which lost 2 bases and 13 bases, there was a span of 15 bases. The CDR3 is made up of 12 amino acids. CDR1 and CDR2 (germline): SGHDT, YYEEEE.

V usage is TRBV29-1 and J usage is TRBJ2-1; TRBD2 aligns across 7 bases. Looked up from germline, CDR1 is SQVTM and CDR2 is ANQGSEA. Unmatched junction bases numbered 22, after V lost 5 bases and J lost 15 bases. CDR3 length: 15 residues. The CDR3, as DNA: TGCAGCGTTCGTACGGGGACTACCATCTACAATGAGTGGTTCTTC. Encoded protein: CSVRTGTTIYNEWFF.

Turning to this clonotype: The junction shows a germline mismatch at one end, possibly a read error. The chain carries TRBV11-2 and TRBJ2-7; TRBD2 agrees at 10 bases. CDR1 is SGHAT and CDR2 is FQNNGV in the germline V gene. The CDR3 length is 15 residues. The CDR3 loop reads CASSLEASGSGEQHF. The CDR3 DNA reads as TGCGCCAGCAGCTTAGAGGCTAGCGGGAGCGGCGAGCAGCACTTC.

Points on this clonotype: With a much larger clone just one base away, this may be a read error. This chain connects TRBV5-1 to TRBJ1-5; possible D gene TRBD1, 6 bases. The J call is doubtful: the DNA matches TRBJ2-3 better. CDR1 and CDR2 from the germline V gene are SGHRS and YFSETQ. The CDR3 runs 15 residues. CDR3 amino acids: CASSLGLGVGQPQYF. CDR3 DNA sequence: TGCGCCAGCAGCTTGGGTTTGGGGGTTGGACAGCCCCAGTATTTT.

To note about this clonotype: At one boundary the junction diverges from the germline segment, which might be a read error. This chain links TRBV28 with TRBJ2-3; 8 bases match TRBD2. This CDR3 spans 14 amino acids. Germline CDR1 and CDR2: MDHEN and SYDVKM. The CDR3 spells CTSSLTSDGDTQYF. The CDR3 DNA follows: TGTACCAGCAGTTTGACTAGCGATGGGGATACGCAGTATTTT.

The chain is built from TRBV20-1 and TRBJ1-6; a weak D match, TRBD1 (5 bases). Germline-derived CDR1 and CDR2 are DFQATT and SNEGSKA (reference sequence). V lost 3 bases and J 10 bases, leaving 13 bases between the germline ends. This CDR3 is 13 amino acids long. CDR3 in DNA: TGCAGTGCTAGGTCCAGGGTTAACTCACCCCTCCACTTT. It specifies CSARSRVNSPLHF.

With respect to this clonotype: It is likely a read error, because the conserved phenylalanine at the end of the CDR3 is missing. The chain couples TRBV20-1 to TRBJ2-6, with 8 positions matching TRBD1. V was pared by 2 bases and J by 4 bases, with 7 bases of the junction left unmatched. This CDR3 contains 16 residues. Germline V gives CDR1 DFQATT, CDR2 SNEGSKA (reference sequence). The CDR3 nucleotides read TGCAGTGCTAGAAGGCAGGGGGCCTCCGGGGCCAACGTCCTGACTATC. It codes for CSARRQGASGANVLTI.

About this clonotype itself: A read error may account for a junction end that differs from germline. CDR3 sequence: CAGSQDSRYREQFF. As DNA, the CDR3 is TGTGCCGGCAGTCAGGACTCAAGGTATAGGGAGCAGTTCTTC. V is TRBV11-2 and J is TRBJ2-1; D possibly corresponds to TRBD2 (5 bases). There are 14 residues in the CDR3. Looked up from germline, CDR1 is SGHAT and CDR2 is FQNNGV.

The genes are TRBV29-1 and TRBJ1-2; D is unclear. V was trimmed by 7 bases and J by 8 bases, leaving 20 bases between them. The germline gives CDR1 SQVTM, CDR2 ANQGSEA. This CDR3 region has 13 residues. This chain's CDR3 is CSATGLGESGYTF. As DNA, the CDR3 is TGCAGCGCTACCGGACTCGGAGAGTCAGGCTACACCTTC.

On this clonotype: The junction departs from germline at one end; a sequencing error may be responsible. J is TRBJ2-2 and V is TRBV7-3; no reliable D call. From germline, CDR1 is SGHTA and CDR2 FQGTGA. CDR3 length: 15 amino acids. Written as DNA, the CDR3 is TGTGCCAGCAGCTTAAACCCCGCGAACATCGGGGAGCTGTTTTTT. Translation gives CASSLNPANIGELFF.

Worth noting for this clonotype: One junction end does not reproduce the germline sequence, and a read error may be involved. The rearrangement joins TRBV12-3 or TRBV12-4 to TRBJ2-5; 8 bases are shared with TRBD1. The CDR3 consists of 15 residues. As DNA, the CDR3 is TGCGCCAGCAGTCCTAAGACAGGGGCCCAAGAGACCCGGTACTTC. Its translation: CASSPKTGAQETRYF.

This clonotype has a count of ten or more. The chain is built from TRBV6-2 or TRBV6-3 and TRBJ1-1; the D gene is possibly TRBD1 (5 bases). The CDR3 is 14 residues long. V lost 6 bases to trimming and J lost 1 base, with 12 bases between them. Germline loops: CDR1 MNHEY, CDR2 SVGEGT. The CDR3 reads CASSPLGGNTEAFF. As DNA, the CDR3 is TGTGCCAGCAGCCCCTTGGGGGGGAACACTGAAGCTTTCTTT.

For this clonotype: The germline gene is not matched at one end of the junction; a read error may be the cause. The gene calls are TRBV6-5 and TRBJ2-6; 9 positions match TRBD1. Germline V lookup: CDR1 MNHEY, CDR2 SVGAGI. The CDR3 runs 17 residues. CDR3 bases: TGTGCCAGCAGTTTAACAGGGACAGGGATGGGGGTCAACGTCCTGACTTTC. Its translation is CASSLTGTGMGVNVLTF.

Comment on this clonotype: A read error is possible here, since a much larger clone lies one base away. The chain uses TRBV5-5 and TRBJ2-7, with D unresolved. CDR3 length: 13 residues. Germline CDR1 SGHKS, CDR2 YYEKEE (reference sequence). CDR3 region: CAGSLSSVYEQYF. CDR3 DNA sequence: TGTGCCGGCAGCTTGTCTTCGGTCTACGAGCAGTACTTC. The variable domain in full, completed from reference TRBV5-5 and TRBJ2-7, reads DAGVTQSPTHLIKTRGQQVTLRCSPISGHKSVSWYQQVLGQGPQFIFQYYEKEERGRGNFPDRFSARQFPNYSSELNVNALLLGDSALYLCAGSLSSVYEQYFGPGTRLTVT.

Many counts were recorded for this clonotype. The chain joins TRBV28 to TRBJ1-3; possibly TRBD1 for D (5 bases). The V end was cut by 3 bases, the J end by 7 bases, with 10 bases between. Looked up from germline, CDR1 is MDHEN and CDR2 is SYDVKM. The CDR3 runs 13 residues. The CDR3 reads CASSFGRVNTIYF. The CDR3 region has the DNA TGTGCCAGCAGTTTCGGCAGGGTGAACACCATATATTTT.

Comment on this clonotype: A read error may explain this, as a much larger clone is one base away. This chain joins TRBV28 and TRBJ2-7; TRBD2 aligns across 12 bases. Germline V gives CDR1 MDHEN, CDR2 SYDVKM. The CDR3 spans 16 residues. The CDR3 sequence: CASRPQRTSGKYEKYF. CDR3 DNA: TGTGCCAGCAGGCCCCAAAGGACTAGCGGGAAGTACGAGAAGTACTTC. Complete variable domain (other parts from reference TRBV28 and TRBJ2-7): DVKVTQSSRYLVKRTGEKVFLECVQDMDHENMFWYRQDPGLGLRLIYFSYDVKMKEKGDIPEGYSVSREKKERFSLILESASTNQTSMYLCASRPQRTSGKYEKYFGPGTRLTVT.

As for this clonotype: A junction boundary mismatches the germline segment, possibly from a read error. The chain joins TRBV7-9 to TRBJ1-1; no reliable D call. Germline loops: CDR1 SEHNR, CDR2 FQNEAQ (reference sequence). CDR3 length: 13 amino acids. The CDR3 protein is CASSLGGHTEAIF. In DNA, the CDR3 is TGTGCTAGCAGCTTAGGAGGCCACACTGAAGCTATCTTT.

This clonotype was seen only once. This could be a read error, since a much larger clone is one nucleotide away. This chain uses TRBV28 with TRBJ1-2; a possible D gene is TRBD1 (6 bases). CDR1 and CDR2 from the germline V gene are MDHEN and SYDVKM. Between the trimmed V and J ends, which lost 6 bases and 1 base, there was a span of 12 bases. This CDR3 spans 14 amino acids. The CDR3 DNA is TGTGCCAGCAGCTACAGGACAGTTAACTATGGCTACACCTTC. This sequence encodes CASSYRTVNYGYTF.